These 25 T cell receptor beta chains came from one sample sequenced in a study of OX40 agonist ivuxolimab in advanced cancers. This table comes from immunoSEQ multiplex PCR, and its TCRdb copy is limited to in-frame clones, with some not included. The sample has approximately 50,000 clones; about 82% are singletons. The input for sequencing was CD4+ or CD8+ T cells sorted from blood, taken in a trial of the OX40 agonist ivuxolimab. The receptors were gathered from an adult with an advanced solid tumor such as melanoma, head and neck, liver or kidney cancer.

This chain connects TRBV30 to TRBJ1-1; possible D gene TRBD1, 6 bases. The germline V and J ends were trimmed by 4 bases and 1 base, with 19 bases remaining between them. The CDR3 has 16 amino acids. Germline-derived CDR1 and CDR2 are GTSNPN and SVGIG (reference sequence). CDR3 loop: CAWKDPGVNWNTEAFF. The DNA of the CDR3 is TGTGCCTGGAAAGACCCAGGGGTTAATTGGAACACTGAAGCTTTCTTT.

This chain uses TRBV11-2 with TRBJ2-3; no reliable D call. Between the trimmed V and J ends, which lost 5 bases and 5 bases, there was a span of 14 bases. The CDR3 length is 14 residues. Germline V gives CDR1 SGHAT, CDR2 FQNNGV. Here the CDR3 reads CASSPPGGRDTQYF. CDR3 DNA sequence: TGTGCCAGCAGCCCCCCGGGTGGAAGAGATACGCAGTATTTT.

The rearrangement uses TRBV10-1 and TRBJ2-5; tentative D call: TRBD1 (5 bases). The J call could be wrong; TRBJ2-7 is a better fit for the DNA end. The V gene's germline CDR1 is WNHNN and CDR2 SYGVQD (reference sequence). The CDR3 has 12 residues. The CDR3: CASSLAGFEQYF. The DNA for the CDR3 is TGCGCCAGCAGTCTTGCAGGGTTCGAGCAGTACTTC.

This sequence joins TRBV9 and TRBJ2-1, with 10 nucleotides matching TRBD2. CDR1 and CDR2 from the germline V gene are SGDLS and YYNGEE. Trimming at V came to 5 bases and at J to 4 bases, leaving 6 bases not matched to a gene. There are 15 residues in the CDR3. The CDR3 DNA follows: TGTGCCAGCAGTGTAAGCGGGGGGGATTACAATGAGCAGTTCTTC. Protein: CASSVSGGDYNEQFF.

The chain couples TRBV19 to TRBJ2-7, with a possible D match to TRBD1 (5 bases). CDR1 and CDR2 (germline): LNHDA, SQIVND (reference sequence). The CDR3 totals 15 residues. Trimming pared 6 bases from V and 4 bases from J, leaving 19 bases between. The CDR3 nucleotides are TGTGCCAGTAGCTCCATGTTTTCCCAGGGTTACGAGCAGTACTTC. Translated: CASSSMFSQGYEQYF. Combining the CDR3 with reference TRBV19 and TRBJ2-7 gives the whole variable domain DGGITQSPKYLFRKEGQNVTLSCEQNLNHDAMYWYRQDPGQGLRLIYYSQIVNDFQKGDIAEGYSVSREKKESFPLTVTSAQKNPTAFYLCASSSMFSQGYEQYFGPGTRLTVT.

This clone has just a few counts. The CDR3 protein is CASSLDPSGNTIYF. The CDR3 DNA reads TGTGCCAGCAGCTTGGACCCCTCTGGAAACACCATATATTTT. The J gene is TRBJ1-3, the V gene TRBV5-4; D is uncertain. Trimming took off 0 bases at V and 0 bases at J, with 4 bases between the two ends. The CDR3 sequence is 14 residues long. Germline V gene data show CDR1 as SGHNT and CDR2 as YYREEE (reference sequence).

The chain joins TRBV6-5 to TRBJ2-7, with D tentatively TRBD1 (6 bases). Germline CDR1 MNHEY, CDR2 SVGAGI. The CDR3 extends over 13 amino acids. The V gene lost 2 bases and the J gene lost 3 bases, with 8 bases spanning the gap. DNA for the CDR3: TGTGCCAGCAGTTACGACAGGAACTACGAGCAGTACTTC. It yields the protein CASSYDRNYEQYF.

V and J are TRBV6-5 and TRBJ1-2; maybe TRBD1 (6 bases). V lost 0 bases and J 3 bases, leaving 11 bases between the germline ends. Germline-derived CDR1 and CDR2 are MNHEY and SVGAGI. CDR3 size: 15 residues. This chain's CDR3 is CASSYSYEGDYGYTF. CDR3 DNA: TGTGCCAGCAGTTACTCTTACGAGGGGGACTATGGCTACACCTTC.

The gene calls are TRBV4-3 and TRBJ2-1; 14 bases map to TRBD2. V trimming: 0 bases; J trimming: 10 bases; junction bases outside the gene matches: 11. CDR1 is LGHNA, CDR2 YSLEER, per germline. CDR3 length: 18 residues. The CDR3 DNA sequence: TGCGCCAGCAGCCAAGATGTGGCCAGGACTAGCGGGGGGAGGGAGCAGTTCTTC. This gives the protein CASSQDVARTSGGREQFF.

CDR3 loop: CASVGGAGQGRHGYTF. In DNA form, the CDR3 reads TGTGCCAGCGTTGGAGGGGCAGGACAGGGTCGACATGGCTACACCTTC. J is TRBJ1-2 and V is TRBV28; 8 bases line up with TRBD1. Per germline, CDR1 MDHEN and CDR2 SYDVKM. With 8 bases clipped from V and 6 bases from J, the junction kept 17 bases outside the gene matches. CDR3 size: 16 residues.

This chain uses TRBV30 with TRBJ1-2; no clear D gene. The V end lost 3 bases, the J end lost 2 bases, and 13 bases lay between the germline ends. The CDR3 covers 14 residues. CDR1 GTSNPN and CDR2 SVGIG come from the germline V gene (reference sequence). The CDR3 spells CAWSGQAGNYGYTF. In DNA, the CDR3 is TGTGCCTGGAGCGGGCAGGCGGGCAACTATGGCTACACCTTC.

The genes are TRBV10-3 and TRBJ2-3, with D unresolved. CDR1 is ENHRY, CDR2 SYGVKD, per germline. The CDR3 has 13 residues. The germline V and J ends were trimmed by 2 bases and 6 bases, with 9 bases remaining between them. Here the CDR3 reads CAISEQIGDTQYF. The DNA of the CDR3 is TGTGCCATCAGTGAGCAAATTGGGGATACGCAGTATTTT.

V gene TRBV7-2 combines with J gene TRBJ2-1, with D perhaps matching TRBD1 (7 bases). CDR3 length: 13 amino acids. The germline V gene has CDR1 SGHTA and CDR2 FQGNSA. V was pared by 4 bases and J by 7 bases, with 11 bases between. In DNA, the CDR3 is TGTGCCAGCAGCTCCAGGGGGGTGAATGAGCAGTTCTTC. Amino acids: CASSSRGVNEQFF. Using reference TRBV7-2 and TRBJ2-1 for the parts outside the CDR3, the full variable domain is GAGVSQSPSNKVTEKGKDVELRCDPISGHTALYWYRQSLGQGLEFLIYFQGNSAPDKSGLPSDRFSAERTGGSVSTLTIQRTQQEDSAVYLCASSSRGVNEQFFGPGTRLTVL.

The V gene is TRBV6-1, the J gene TRBJ2-5, with 14 positions matching TRBD2. CDR3 length: 18 amino acids. Germline CDR1 and CDR2: MNHNS and SASEGT. V gave up 4 bases and J gave up 3 bases; unmatched junction bases: 10. The CDR3 sequence: CASSGGVKGLAGEETQYF. DNA for the CDR3: TGTGCCAGCAGTGGAGGGGTAAAGGGACTAGCGGGGGAAGAGACCCAGTACTTC.

This chain joins TRBV7-3 and TRBJ2-5; 7 bases are a match to TRBD1. V gave up 5 bases and J gave up 4 bases; unmatched junction bases: 7. CDR1 is SGHTA and CDR2 is FQGTGA in the germline V gene. This CDR3 contains 14 residues. CDR3 sequence: CASSPTTGAETQYF. The CDR3 region has the DNA TGTGCCAGCAGCCCAACCACAGGGGCAGAGACCCAGTACTTC.

The gene calls are TRBV28 and TRBJ2-3, with TRBD2 matching 8 bases. Germline CDR1 reads MDHEN; CDR2 reads SYDVKM. The CDR3 loop spans 16 amino acids. Unmatched junction bases numbered 5, after V lost 3 bases and J lost 0 bases. CDR3 DNA: TGTGCCAGCAGTTTGCGGGGGGCCACTAGCACAGATACGCAGTATTTT. This gives the protein CASSLRGATSTDTQYF.

CDR3 region: CASRTGWQPQHF. The DNA of the CDR3 is TGTGCCAGCAGGACAGGGTGGCAGCCCCAGCATTTT. The V and J genes are TRBV6-1 and TRBJ1-5; TRBD1 matches 7 bases. This CDR3 comprises 12 residues. Trimming cost V 6 bases and J 7 bases; bases outside gene matches: 3. The germline V gene encodes CDR1 MNHNS and CDR2 SASEGT.

The CDR3 DNA reads TGTGCCAGCAGCCTACAGGGGACTGAAAAACTGTTTTTT. As protein: CASSLQGTEKLFF. V usage is TRBV14 and J usage is TRBJ1-4, with TRBD1 matching 7 bases. This CDR3 spans 13 amino acids. The junction had 3 bases not matched to a gene; V was cut back by 4 bases and J by 7 bases. Germline V gives CDR1 SGHDN, CDR2 FVKESK. The full variable domain, with the rest looked up from reference TRBV14 and TRBJ1-4, is EAGVTQFPSHSVIEKGQTVTLRCDPISGHDNLYWYRRVMGKEIKFLLHFVKESKQDESGMPNNRFLAERTGGTYSTLKVQPAELEDSGVYFCASSLQGTEKLFFGSGTQLSVL.

This clone was picked up a small number of times. This chain links TRBV10-3 with TRBJ2-3; 7 positions agree with TRBD2. Germline trimming cut 6 bases from V and 3 bases from J; bases unmatched to any gene: 6. Germline V CDR1 and CDR2: ENHRY, SYGVKD. This CDR3 comprises 14 residues. The CDR3 here is CAISTGGGTDTQYF. DNA of the CDR3: TGTGCCATCAGCACGGGGGGAGGTACAGATACGCAGTATTTT.

V and J are TRBV10-3 and TRBJ2-7, with D possibly called TRBD1 or TRBD2 (5 bases each). The germline V gene encodes CDR1 ENHRY and CDR2 SYGVKD. Trimming stripped 8 bases from V and 1 base from J, with 12 bases between. The CDR3 has 13 amino acids. CDR3 residues: CAIVRDGSYEQYF. As DNA, the CDR3 is TGTGCCATCGTCCGGGACGGATCCTACGAGCAGTACTTC.

The rearrangement links TRBV28 to TRBJ1-2; TRBD1 might be the D (5 bases). There are 14 residues in the CDR3. CDR1 MDHEN and CDR2 SYDVKM come from the germline V gene. V was clipped by 3 bases and J by 2 bases, with 10 bases between them. The CDR3 DNA reads TGTGCCAGCAGTTTCGGGGCAGCCAACTATGGCTACACCTTC. Its protein is CASSFGAANYGYTF.

This chain uses TRBV19 with TRBJ1-1; no clear D. CDR1 is LNHDA, CDR2 SQIVND, per germline (reference sequence). The germline V and J ends were trimmed by 3 bases and 3 bases, with 14 bases remaining between them. The CDR3 extends over 15 amino acids. The CDR3 DNA follows: TGTGCCAGTAGTATCTCACTTGACATGGACACTGAAGCTTTCTTT. Translating it yields CASSISLDMDTEAFF.

This chain connects TRBV5-6 to TRBJ2-1, with 8 bases lining up with TRBD1. The V segment lost 4 bases and the J segment 3 bases; nucleotides outside the gene matches: 6. Germline assignment: CDR1 SGHDT and CDR2 YYEEEE. CDR3 length: 15 amino acids. For the CDR3, the DNA is TGTGCCAGCAGCCAGGACAGGGCGGGCTACAATGAGCAGTTCTTC. Encoded protein: CASSQDRAGYNEQFF.

The chain has TRBV28 and TRBJ1-1, with D tentatively TRBD1 (6 bases). Between the trimmed V and J ends, which lost 10 bases and 5 bases, there was a span of 17 bases. The germline gives CDR1 MDHEN, CDR2 SYDVKM. This CDR3 has 13 residues. The CDR3 DNA reads TGTGCCACCCGGGGGGCGCGGTGGACTGAAGCTTTCTTT. Residues: CATRGARWTEAFF.

The chain employs TRBV7-6 and TRBJ2-1; D may match TRBD1 or TRBD2 (6 bases each). V lost 1 base and J lost 0, with 10 bases in between. CDR1 and CDR2 (germline): SGHVS, FNYEAQ. The CDR3 sequence is 16 residues long. This chain's CDR3 is CASSLGGGHSYNEQFF. The CDR3 DNA follows: TGTGCCAGCAGCTTAGGTGGGGGGCACTCCTACAATGAGCAGTTCTTC.